This T cell receptor beta chain was sequenced in a study of blood T cell repertoires in COVID-19. The method was immunoSEQ multiplex PCR; TCRdb's version includes in-frame clones alone and lacks a portion of them. Of 250,000 to 300,000 clones listed, more than 75% are singletons. V shed 5 bases, J shed 6 bases, and the junction held 9 bases outside the gene matches. Germline-derived CDR1 and CDR2 are SEHNR and FQNEAQ (reference sequence). The CDR3 covers 14 residues. This receptor was obtained from a woman aged 40 to 50 with acute COVID-19. The rearrangement links TRBV7-9 to TRBJ1-2; 7 bases match TRBD1. The material sequenced was PBMCs or T cells enriched from blood (not recorded which). The CDR3, as DNA: TGTGCCAGCAGCACGCAGGGGGTTTGGGATGGCTACACCTTC. As protein: CASSTQGVWDGYTF.